This is a list of T cell receptor beta chains from one sample in a study of cytotoxic CD8 clonotypes in ibrutinib-treated CLL. The protocol was immunoSEQ multiplex PCR, while the TCRdb copy is restricted to in-frame clones and leaves out a portion. The sample lists 29,000 or so clones, about three quarters occurring once. The sample here was PBMCs, taken after 24 months of ibrutinib treatment. The receptors derive from a human donor with chronic lymphocytic leukemia. CDR3s leave out the opening cysteine and the closing phenylalanine or tryptophan. Fields, in order: J gene, V gene, CDR3 protein.

TRBJ2-5,TRBV7-3,ASSVSSLRGETQY
TRBJ1-2,TRBV6-5,ASSTGQYYGYT
TRBJ2-3,TRBV7-6,ASSSSGDGGEDTQY
TRBJ2-1,TRBV6-1,ASRGQGASSSL
TRBJ2-5,TRBV5-8,ASSLDLTGTRSETQY
TRBJ2-7,TRBV7-3,ASSLMSGGLTSSYEQY
TRBJ1-5,TRBV28,ASSLRGPSNQPQH
TRBJ1-1,TRBV15,ATSRGGAENTEAF
TRBJ2-3,TRBV5-1,ASVLSRGAGTDTQY
TRBJ2-1,TRBV2,ASRRSGNEQF
TRBJ1-1,TRBV28,ASSLAGTGATEAF
TRBJ2-1,TRBV18,ASSPPQASEQF
TRBJ1-2,TRBV6-1,ASSGGTGRGGYGYT
TRBJ1-5,TRBV2,ASSEPKYLVQPQH
TRBJ2-7,TRBV11-2,ASSSTLGQY
TRBJ2-5,TRBV2,ASQDPDLAGGRETQY
TRBJ1-1,TRBV29-1,SARRQNTEAF
TRBJ2-5,TRBV15,ATSAPSGGGGETQY
TRBJ1-1,TRBV9,ASSVDPVGTGYTEAF
TRBJ2-1,TRBV5-1,ASSPGTGGLLGYNEQF
TRBJ1-3,TRBV7-3,ASSPQGGGGNTIY
TRBJ2-7,TRBV4-1,ASSQAEQQSVY
TRBJ2-5,TRBV15,ATSTRDGGVETQY
TRBJ1-2,TRBV10-3,AISGGTGDGYT
TRBJ2-7,TRBV5-4,ASSFGTSQGAYEQY
TRBJ1-4,TRBV2,ASSAQGGSNEKLF
TRBJ1-4,TRBV27,ASSLWATNEKLF
TRBJ2-2,TRBV5-1,ASSSTSGGKSGELF
TRBJ1-2,TRBV5-1,ASSFSAGRGYGYT
TRBJ2-5,TRBV4-3,ASSQDLDGQETQY
TRBJ1-2,TRBV14,ASSQDGGSLEYGYT
TRBJ1-2,TRBV30,AWSVPNRAPT
TRBJ2-7,TRBV19,ASSIRGGEQY
TRBJ2-3,TRBV27,ASQRDRAADTQY
TRBJ1-1,TRBV19,ASAWTEDTEAF
TRBJ1-1,TRBV5-4,ASSLRGPTEAF
TRBJ1-1,TRBV29-1,SANKQGNTEAF
TRBJ1-1,TRBV5-1,ASSYRTGVGSTEAF
TRBJ1-5,TRBV19,ASSRGTANQPQH
TRBJ2-5,TRBV9,ASSVDGAQETQY
TRBJ2-7,TRBV6-5,ASSYKGGGYEQY
TRBJ2-5,TRBV6-5,ASSRGPETQY
TRBJ1-5,TRBV30,AWSDRWRGGNQPQH
TRBJ2-5,TRBV6-6,ASAGGSETQY
TRBJ1-4,TRBV2,ASRLWTAEKLF
TRBJ2-7,TRBV30,ALEMRAKPYGQY
TRBJ2-1,TRBV5-6,ASSLVGREYNEQF
TRBJ2-7,TRBV7-8,ASMIGTQAYEQY
TRBJ2-5,TRBV5-1,ASSPTFGGPSQETQY
TRBJ1-4,TRBV19,ASSGAGTNEKLF
TRBJ2-3,TRBV28,ASSWGQGTDTQY
TRBJ1-1,TRBV29-1,SHGRDVTEAF
TRBJ2-3,TRBV30,AWAALDTQY
TRBJ2-5,TRBV30,AWSAPGTSGGARTQY
TRBJ2-7,TRBV19,ASSTRQGEQY
TRBJ2-1,TRBV7-2,ASSLVGLAGGYNEQF
TRBJ1-5,TRBV30,AWSVDSNQPQH
TRBJ1-1,TRBV4-3,ASSQSPDRGGTEAF
TRBJ1-4,TRBV10-3,AISEFEGQGAFWATNEKLF
TRBJ2-5,TRBV6-1,ASSAPGTSNQETQY